The 17 T cell receptor beta chains below were found in one sample sequenced in a study of T-cell reconstitution after alpha-beta-depleted transplantation in children (dated by TCRdb to the mid-2010s). Libraries were constructed by PCR. Instrument used: Illumina HiSeq 2500. TCR libraries were prepared with molecular barcoding, using unique molecular identifiers to normalize TCRbeta repertoire quantification. TCRdb trimmed public reads at Q25 via fastp, called clones via MiXCR and kept in-frame beta chains. Here each entry gathers all rows of one CDR3 protein and keeps the most common genes and DNA. For this sample the table gives approximately 97,000 distinct CDR3 sequences, of which roughly 7.2% were detected only once. Roughly 17% of the sample lies in the top ten. The intended sense of this specimen's treatment or condition label: allogeneic hematopoietic cell transplantation with graft depleted of TCRalphabeta T cells and CD19 B cells.

This sample comprised PBMCs, obtained before TCRalphabeta/CD19-depleted stem cell transplant. These receptor sequences come from a boy younger than 10 with acute lymphoblastic leukemia, due to receive a stem cell transplant.

This clonotype was seen at least ten times. The V and J genes are TRBV7-6 and TRBJ2-2; D gene unclear. CDR1 SGHVS and CDR2 FNYEAQ come from the germline V gene. V was pared by 1 base and J by 1 base, with 7 bases between. The CDR3 sequence is 15 residues long. The CDR3 sequence: CASSLGAGNTGELFF. Here the CDR3 DNA reads TGTGCCAGCAGCTTAGGCGCAGGGAACACCGGGGAGCTGTTTTTT.

This clonotype occurred a few times. The chain uses TRBV6-4 and TRBJ2-3; D may match TRBD1 or TRBD2 (5 bases each). V was pared by 0 bases and J by 2 bases, with 12 bases between. CDR1 and CDR2 from the germline V gene are MRHNA and SNTAGT. The CDR3 covers 16 residues. CDR3 region: CASSDSGRGDTDTQYF. The DNA of the CDR3 is TGTGCCAGCAGTGACTCTGGGAGAGGGGACACAGATACGCAGTATTTT.

This clonotype was counted many times. The genes are TRBV20-1 and TRBJ2-7, with D possibly TRBD1 on 6 matching bases. The V and J ends lost 6 bases and 3 bases respectively, with 18 bases between them. The CDR3 contains 14 residues. CDR1 and CDR2 from the germline V gene are DFQATT and SNEGSKA (reference sequence). The CDR3 region is CSATKTGYNYEQYF. The CDR3 coding sequence is TGCAGTGCAACCAAAACAGGGTACAACTACGAGCAGTACTTC.

There are a few counts of this clonotype. The J gene is TRBJ2-7, the V gene TRBV6-1; weak D call: TRBD1 (5 bases). The CDR3 extends over 17 amino acids. V lost 6 bases and J 5 bases, leaving 26 bases between the germline ends. Looked up from germline, CDR1 is MNHNS and CDR2 is SASEGT. The CDR3 coding sequence is TGTGCCAGCAGGCCCCCCAAGCCAGGGCCTCGCTGGAACGAGCAGTACTTC. It yields the protein CASRPPKPGPRWNEQYF.

The gene calls are TRBV20-1 and TRBJ2-1, with 7 bases aligning to TRBD1. The J segment lost 0 bases and the V segment lost 6 bases, leaving 8 bases of the junction unmatched. CDR1 is DFQATT and CDR2 is SNEGSKA in the germline V gene (reference sequence). This CDR3 has 15 amino acids. The CDR3 region has the DNA TGCAGTGCCCCGGACAGGCTTAGCTCCTACAATGAGCAGTTCTTC. Residues: CSAPDRLSSYNEQFF.

The chain recombines TRBV11-2 with TRBJ2-6; D unclear. V lost 8 bases and J lost 3, with 5 bases in between. From germline, CDR1 is SGHAT and CDR2 FQNNGV. The CDR3 covers 12 residues. The CDR3 is CASLVGANVLTF. The CDR3 coding sequence is TGTGCCAGCTTAGTTGGGGCCAACGTCCTGACTTTC.

This clonotype was observed a few times. This rearrangement joins TRBV20-1 to TRBJ2-5; 16 positions agree with TRBD2. V shed 6 bases and J 1 base; nucleotides not matched to a gene: 5. Germline V lookup: CDR1 DFQATT, CDR2 SNEGSKA (reference sequence). The CDR3 extends over 16 amino acids. The CDR3 bases are TGCAGTGCCGACGGGACTAGCGGGGGGGCCCAAGAGACCCAGTACTTC. Its protein product is CSADGTSGGAQETQYF.

This clonotype was recorded at least ten times. The chain has TRBV5-1 and TRBJ2-1; D unresolved. Germline CDR1 SGHRS, CDR2 YFSETQ. The V and J ends lost 6 bases and 5 bases respectively, with 12 bases between them. The CDR3 totals 13 residues. The CDR3 nucleotides are TGCGCCAGCACCTGGGCGAATAACAATGAGCAGTTCTTC. It is translated as CASTWANNNEQFF.

This clonotype was detected many times. V usage is TRBV10-3 and J usage is TRBJ2-5; D unresolved. Germline V CDR1 and CDR2: ENHRY, SYGVKD. The ends were cut back, 0 bases at V and 7 bases at J, with 6 bases in the middle. The CDR3 contains 12 residues. The CDR3 DNA is TGTGCCATCAGTGAGTCGGGTGGGACCCAGTACTTC. It is translated as CAISESGGTQYF.

This clonotype was recorded many times. This chain uses TRBV7-9 with TRBJ1-2; no reliable D call. The CDR3 is 16 amino acids. Germline CDR1 and CDR2: SEHNR and FQNEAQ (reference sequence). Between the trimmed V and J ends, which lost 1 base and 3 bases, there was a span of 15 bases. The CDR3 region has the DNA TGTGCCAGCAGCTTAGGGGCAGGTACCCCAGACTATGGCTACACCTTC. This codes for CASSLGAGTPDYGYTF.

The V and J genes are TRBV29-1 and TRBJ1-6, with D perhaps matching TRBD1 (5 bases). In germline, CDR1 is SQVTM, CDR2 ANQGSEA. Trimming left V 6 bases short and J 10 bases short, with 16 bases between. The CDR3 runs to 13 residues. CDR3 sequence (DNA): TGCAGCGTGGCGACAGAAGATAGATCACCCCTCCACTTT. Amino acid sequence: CSVATEDRSPLHF. The full variable domain, completed using reference TRBV29-1 and TRBJ1-6, is SAVISQKPSRDICQRGTSLTIQCQVDSQVTMMFWYRQQPGQSLTLIATANQGSEATYESGFVIDKFPISRPNLTFSTLTVSNMSPEDSSIYLCSVATEDRSPLHFGNGTRLTVT.

This clonotype has at least ten counts. The chain joins TRBV25-1 to TRBJ1-6, with D uncertain. Germline CDR1 reads MGHDK; CDR2 reads SYGVNS. This CDR3 spans 14 amino acids. Trimming removed 3 bases from V and 8 bases from J, with 11 bases in between. CDR3 bases: TGTGCCAGCAGTGATGGCTGGGGTGATTCACCCCTCCACTTT. This encodes CASSDGWGDSPLHF.

This clonotype was observed many times. DNA for the CDR3: TGTGCCAGCAGTTTGTGGGGAAGGAGGAACACTGAAGCTTTCTTT. Translated: CASSLWGRRNTEAFF. The V and J genes are TRBV27 and TRBJ1-1; D gene unclear. Trimming cost V 3 bases and J 1 base, with 12 bases left between them. This CDR3 is built from 15 residues. The V gene's germline CDR1 is MNHEY and CDR2 SMNVEV (reference sequence).

This clonotype turned up a few times. The V call is TRBV7-2, the J call TRBJ1-6; no clear D gene. Germline V gene data show CDR1 as SGHTA and CDR2 as FQGNSA. The CDR3 length is 14 residues. V was cut by 5 bases and J by 8 bases, with 13 bases left in between. In DNA, the CDR3 is TGTGCCAGCAGCAGGGTTAGGCAGGATTCACCCCTCCACTTT. Amino acids: CASSRVRQDSPLHF.

In this sample, this clonotype turned up many times. The CDR3 region is CASSQDMTWEAFF. DNA for the CDR3: TGCGCCAGCAGCCAAGATATGACGTGGGAAGCTTTCTTT. The V gene is TRBV4-1, the J gene TRBJ1-1; D is uncertain. Germline CDR1 reads MGHRA; CDR2 reads YSYEKL. V lost 0 bases to trimming and J lost 8 bases, with 10 bases between them. The CDR3 is made up of 13 amino acids.

This clonotype turned up a few times. This chain connects TRBV4-2 to TRBJ2-3; the match to TRBD2 covers 9 bases. Unmatched junction bases numbered 15, after V lost 0 bases and J lost 5 bases. The CDR3 loop spans 19 amino acids. Germline lookup yields CDR1 LGHNA and CDR2 YNFKEQ. CDR3 nucleotides: TGTGCCAGCAGCCAAGACCCTCTACTAGGTAGCGGGGGTCTAGATACGCAGTATTTT. Translation gives CASSQDPLLGSGGLDTQYF.

At least ten counts were recorded for this clonotype. The chain is built from TRBV28 and TRBJ2-3; 10 bases map to TRBD2. This CDR3 has 17 residues. The V segment lost 4 bases and the J segment 1 base; nucleotides outside the gene matches: 8. The V gene's germline CDR1 is MDHEN and CDR2 SYDVKM. CDR3 DNA sequence: TGTGCCAGCAGTTCCACTAGCGGGGTAATGGGCACAGATACGCAGTATTTT. This codes for CASSSTSGVMGTDTQYF. The full variable domain, completed using reference TRBV28 and TRBJ2-3, is DVKVTQSSRYLVKRTGEKVFLECVQDMDHENMFWYRQDPGLGLRLIYFSYDVKMKEKGDIPEGYSVSREKKERFSLILESASTNQTSMYLCASSSTSGVMGTDTQYFGPGTRLTVL.